Below, one T cell receptor (beta chain) is given with its context. Its antigen is as yet unknown. These data belong to a study of cytomegalovirus exposure and HLA in healthy donors. For the study at large: Earlier, roughly 120 million unique TCR beta sequences were recovered from roughly 170 million T cells by an analysis.

Each donor was nominally healthy when sampled (though unrecorded immune exposures were likely). The PCR had 60 Vbeta and 13 Jbeta primers. TCRdb keeps only in-frame clones here, not all; method: immunoSEQ multiplex PCR. The repertoire table contains 150,000 to 250,000 clones. Overall study results and limits: A highly shared variant cluster was judged a likely technical artifact. For most TCR beta V segments, an earlier analysis put the productive rate at about 90% or about 30% of the time.

Trimming stripped 0 bases from V and 0 bases from J, with 18 bases between. The CDR3 is 18 residues long. Germline V gives CDR1 SGHVS, CDR2 FQNEAQ. The sequenced sample was PBMCs. The rearrangement uses TRBV7-8 and TRBJ2-7; possible D gene TRBD1, 5 bases. This clonotype was obtained from a boy between 10 and 17 years old in good health and CMV-seronegative. The CDR3 sequence is CASSLAGRRRAFSYEQYF. CDR3 DNA sequence: TGTGCCAGCAGCTTAGCGGGTAGGCGCAGGGCTTTCTCCTACGAGCAGTACTTC. The entire variable domain, with the rest obtained from reference TRBV7-8 and TRBJ2-7, is as follows: GAGVSQSPRYKVAKRGQDVALRCDPISGHVSLFWYQQALGQGPEFLTYFQNEAQLDKSGLPSDRFFAERPEGSVSTLKIQRTQQEDSAVYLCASSLAGRRRAFSYEQYFGPGTRLTVT.